The T cell receptor (beta chain) described here comes from a study of cytomegalovirus exposure and HLA in healthy donors. The V gene lost 7 bases and the J gene lost 2 bases, with 15 bases spanning the gap. This CDR3 is built from 14 residues. CDR1 SNHLY and CDR2 FYNNEI come from the germline V gene. Vbeta (60) and Jbeta (13) primers were used in the PCR. Sequencing was performed with immunoSEQ multiplex PCR; in TCRdb, only in-frame clones are kept and a portion is missing. Here the sample spans under 200,000 clones, about 70% being singletons. Sequenced sample: PBMCs. The V gene is TRBV2, the J gene TRBJ2-7; TRBD1 is a possible D gene (6 bases). This TCR was recovered from a woman aged 18-29 years in good health and CMV-seropositive. CDR3 in DNA: TGTGCCAGCAAGATTACAGGGTATACCTACGAGCAGTACTTC. Protein sequence: CASKITGYTYEQYF.